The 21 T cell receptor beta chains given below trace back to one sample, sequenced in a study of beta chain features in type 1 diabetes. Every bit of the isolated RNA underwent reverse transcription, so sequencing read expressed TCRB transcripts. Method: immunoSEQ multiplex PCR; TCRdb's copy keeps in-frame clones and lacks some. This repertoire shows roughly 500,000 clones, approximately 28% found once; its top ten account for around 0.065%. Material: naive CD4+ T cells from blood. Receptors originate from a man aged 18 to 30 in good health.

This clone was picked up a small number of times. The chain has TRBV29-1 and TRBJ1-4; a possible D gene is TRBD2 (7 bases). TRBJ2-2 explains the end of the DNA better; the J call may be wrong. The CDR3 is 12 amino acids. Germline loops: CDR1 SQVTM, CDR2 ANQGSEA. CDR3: CSATVGGPELFF. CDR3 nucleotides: TGCAGCGCCACTGTCGGGGGGCCGGAGCTGTTTTTT.

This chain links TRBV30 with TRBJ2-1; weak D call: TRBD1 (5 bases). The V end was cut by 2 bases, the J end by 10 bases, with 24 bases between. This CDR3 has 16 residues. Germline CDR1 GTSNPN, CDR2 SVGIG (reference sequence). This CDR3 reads CAWSPPGTSGLREQFF. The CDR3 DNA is TGTGCCTGGAGTCCCCCGGGTACCTCAGGGTTGCGGGAGCAGTTCTTC.

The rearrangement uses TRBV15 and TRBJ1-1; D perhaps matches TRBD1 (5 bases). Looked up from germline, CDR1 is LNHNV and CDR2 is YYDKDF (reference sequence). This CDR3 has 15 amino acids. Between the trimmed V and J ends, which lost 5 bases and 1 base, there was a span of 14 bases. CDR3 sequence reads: CATSGGPGRNTEAFF. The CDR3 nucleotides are TGTGCCACCAGCGGGGGTCCCGGGCGGAACACTGAAGCTTTCTTT. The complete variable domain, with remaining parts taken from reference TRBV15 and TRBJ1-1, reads DAMVIQNPRYQVTQFGKPVTLSCSQTLNHNVMYWYQQKSSQAPKLLFHYYDKDFNNEADTPDNFQSRRPNTSFCFLDIRSPGLGDTAMYLCATSGGPGRNTEAFFGQGTRLTVV.

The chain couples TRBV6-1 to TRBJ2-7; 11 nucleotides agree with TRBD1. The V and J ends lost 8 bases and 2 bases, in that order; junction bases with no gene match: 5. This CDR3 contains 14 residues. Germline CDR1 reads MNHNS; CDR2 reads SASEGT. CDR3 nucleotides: TGTGCCAGCCGGTGGGGACAGGGGGCCTACGAGCAGTACTTC. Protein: CASRWGQGAYEQYF.

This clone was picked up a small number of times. The CDR3 is CASSLEASGSYEQYF. For the CDR3, the DNA is TGTGCCAGCAGCTTGGAGGCTAGCGGGAGCTACGAGCAGTACTTC. This chain joins TRBV5-4 and TRBJ2-7; 10 bases align to TRBD2. Germline CDR1 reads SGHNT; CDR2 reads YYREEE (reference sequence). The CDR3 contains 15 residues. Unmatched junction bases numbered 3, after V lost 0 bases and J lost 3 bases.

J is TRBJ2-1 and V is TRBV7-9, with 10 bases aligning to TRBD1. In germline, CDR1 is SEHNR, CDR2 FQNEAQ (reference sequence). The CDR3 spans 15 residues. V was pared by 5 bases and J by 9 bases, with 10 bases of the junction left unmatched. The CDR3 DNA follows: TGTGCCAGCAGCCCTCAGACAGGGGGCTATCTTGAGCAGTTCTTC. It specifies CASSPQTGGYLEQFF. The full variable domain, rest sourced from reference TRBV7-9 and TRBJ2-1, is DTGVSQNPRHKITKRGQNVTFRCDPISEHNRLYWYRQTLGQGPEFLTYFQNEAQLEKSRLLSDRFSAERPKGSFSTLEIQRTEQGDSAMYLCASSPQTGGYLEQFFGPGTRLTVL.

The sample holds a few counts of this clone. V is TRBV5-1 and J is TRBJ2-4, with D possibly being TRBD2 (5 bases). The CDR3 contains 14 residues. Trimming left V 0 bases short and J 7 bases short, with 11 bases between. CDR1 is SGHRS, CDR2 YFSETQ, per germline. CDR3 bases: TGCGCCAGCAGCTTGGCCCCCCCGGGGAACATTCAGTACTTC. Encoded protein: CASSLAPPGNIQYF.

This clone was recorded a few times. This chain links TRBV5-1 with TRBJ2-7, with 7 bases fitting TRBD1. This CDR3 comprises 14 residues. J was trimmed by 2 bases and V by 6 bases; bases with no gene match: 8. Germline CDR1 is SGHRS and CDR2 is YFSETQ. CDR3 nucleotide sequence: TGCGCCAGCATCGACCCGGGACAGCCCTACGAGCAGTACTTC. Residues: CASIDPGQPYEQYF.

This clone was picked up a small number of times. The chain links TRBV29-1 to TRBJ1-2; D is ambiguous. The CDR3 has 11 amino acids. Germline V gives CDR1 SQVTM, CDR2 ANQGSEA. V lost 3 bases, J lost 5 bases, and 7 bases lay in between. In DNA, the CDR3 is TGCAGCGTTGAGCCGGCTTATGGCTACACCTTC. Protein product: CSVEPAYGYTF.

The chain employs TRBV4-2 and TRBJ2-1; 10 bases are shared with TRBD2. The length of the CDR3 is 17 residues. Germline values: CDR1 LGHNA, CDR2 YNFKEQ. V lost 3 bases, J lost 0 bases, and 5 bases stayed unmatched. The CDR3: CASSHGLAASSYNEQFF. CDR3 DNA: TGTGCCAGCAGCCACGGACTAGCGGCCAGCTCCTACAATGAGCAGTTCTTC.

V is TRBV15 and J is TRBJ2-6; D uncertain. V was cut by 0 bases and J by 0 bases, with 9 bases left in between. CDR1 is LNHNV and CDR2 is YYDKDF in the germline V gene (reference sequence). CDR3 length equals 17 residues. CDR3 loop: CATSRDLPGSGANVLTF. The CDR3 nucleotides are TGTGCCACCAGCAGAGATCTTCCCGGCTCTGGGGCCAACGTCCTGACTTTC.

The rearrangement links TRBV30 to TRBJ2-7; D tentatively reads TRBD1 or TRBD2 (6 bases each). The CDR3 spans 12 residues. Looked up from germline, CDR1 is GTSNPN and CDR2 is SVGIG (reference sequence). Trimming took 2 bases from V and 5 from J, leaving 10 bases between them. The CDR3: CAWSLGGHEQYF. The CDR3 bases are TGTGCCTGGAGTTTGGGGGGCCACGAGCAGTACTTC.

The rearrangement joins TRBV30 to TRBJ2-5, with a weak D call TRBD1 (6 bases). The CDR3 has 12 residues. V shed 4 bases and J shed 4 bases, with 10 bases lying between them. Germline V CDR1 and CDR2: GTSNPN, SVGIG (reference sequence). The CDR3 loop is CAWTQTGETQYF. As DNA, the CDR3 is TGTGCCTGGACCCAGACAGGAGAGACCCAGTACTTC. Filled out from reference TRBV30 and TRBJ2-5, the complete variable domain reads SQTIHQWPATLVQPVGSPLSLECTVEGTSNPNLYWYRQAAGRGLQLLFYSVGIGQISSEVPQNLSASRPQDRQFILSSKKLLLSDSGFYLCAWTQTGETQYFGPGTRLLVL.

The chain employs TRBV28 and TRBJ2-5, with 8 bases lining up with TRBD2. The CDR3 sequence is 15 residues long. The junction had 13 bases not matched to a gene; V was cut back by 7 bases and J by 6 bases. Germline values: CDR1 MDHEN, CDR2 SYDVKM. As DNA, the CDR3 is TGTGCCAGCAACGATTACGGGAGGGCCGAAAAGACCCAGTACTTC. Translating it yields CASNDYGRAEKTQYF.

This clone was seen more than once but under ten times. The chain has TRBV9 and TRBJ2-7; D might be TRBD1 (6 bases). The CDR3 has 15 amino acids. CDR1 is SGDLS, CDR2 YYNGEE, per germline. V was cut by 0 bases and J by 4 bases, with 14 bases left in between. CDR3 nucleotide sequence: TGTGCCAGCAGCGTAGCCCCACAGGGATGGTACGAGCAGTACTTC. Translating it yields CASSVAPQGWYEQYF.

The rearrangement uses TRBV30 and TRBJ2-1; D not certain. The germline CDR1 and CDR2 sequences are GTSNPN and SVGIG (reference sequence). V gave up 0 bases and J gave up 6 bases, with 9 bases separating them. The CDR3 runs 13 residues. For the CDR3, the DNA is TGTGCCTGGAGTGTACGGTCTAGCAATGAGCAGTTCTTC. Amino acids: CAWSVRSSNEQFF.

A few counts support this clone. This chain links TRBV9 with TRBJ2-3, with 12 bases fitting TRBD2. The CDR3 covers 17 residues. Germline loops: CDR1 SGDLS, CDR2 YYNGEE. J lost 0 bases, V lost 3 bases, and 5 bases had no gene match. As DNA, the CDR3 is TGTGCCAGCAGCGCGACTAGCGGGGGAACTAGCACAGATACGCAGTATTTT. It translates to CASSATSGGTSTDTQYF.

The CDR3 protein is CASSPRGGEGNIQYF. In nucleotides, the CDR3 is TGTGCCAGCAGCCCCCGTGGCGGGGAGGGAAACATTCAGTACTTC. The chain recombines TRBV7-2 with TRBJ2-4, with 7 bases that match TRBD2. The trim removed 5 bases at V and 6 bases at J, leaving 10 bases unmatched. The CDR3 is 15 amino acids. Per the germline V gene, CDR1 is SGHTA and CDR2 is FQGNSA.

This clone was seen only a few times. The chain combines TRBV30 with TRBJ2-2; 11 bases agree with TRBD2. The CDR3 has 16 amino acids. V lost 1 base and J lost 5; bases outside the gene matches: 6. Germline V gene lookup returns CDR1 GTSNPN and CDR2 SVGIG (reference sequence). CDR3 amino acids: CAWSGVRTSGTGELFF. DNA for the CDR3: TGTGCCTGGAGTGGGGTTCGGACTAGCGGGACCGGGGAGCTGTTTTTT.

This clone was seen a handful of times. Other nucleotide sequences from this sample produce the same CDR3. This CDR3 is CSVPSGRTSGANVLTF. DNA for the CDR3: TGCAGCGTGCCATCGGGACGGACCTCTGGGGCCAACGTCCTGACTTTC. The chain uses TRBV29-1 and TRBJ2-6; D may match TRBD1 or TRBD2 (5 bases each). Germline V gives CDR1 SQVTM, CDR2 ANQGSEA. V lost 6 bases and J 0 bases, leaving 15 bases between the germline ends. This CDR3 has 16 amino acids. Together with reference TRBV29-1 and TRBJ2-6, the CDR3 gives the full variable domain: SAVISQKPSRDICQRGTSLTIQCQVDSQVTMMFWYRQQPGQSLTLIATANQGSEATYESGFVIDKFPISRPNLTFSTLTVSNMSPEDSSIYLCSVPSGRTSGANVLTFGAGSRLTVL.

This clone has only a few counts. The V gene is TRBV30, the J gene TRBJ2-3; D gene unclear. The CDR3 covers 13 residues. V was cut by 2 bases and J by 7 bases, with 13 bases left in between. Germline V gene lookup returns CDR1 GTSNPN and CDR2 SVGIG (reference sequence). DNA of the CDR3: TGTGCCTGGAGTCTCCGAGATCTCTATACGCAGTATTTT. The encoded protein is CAWSLRDLYTQYF.